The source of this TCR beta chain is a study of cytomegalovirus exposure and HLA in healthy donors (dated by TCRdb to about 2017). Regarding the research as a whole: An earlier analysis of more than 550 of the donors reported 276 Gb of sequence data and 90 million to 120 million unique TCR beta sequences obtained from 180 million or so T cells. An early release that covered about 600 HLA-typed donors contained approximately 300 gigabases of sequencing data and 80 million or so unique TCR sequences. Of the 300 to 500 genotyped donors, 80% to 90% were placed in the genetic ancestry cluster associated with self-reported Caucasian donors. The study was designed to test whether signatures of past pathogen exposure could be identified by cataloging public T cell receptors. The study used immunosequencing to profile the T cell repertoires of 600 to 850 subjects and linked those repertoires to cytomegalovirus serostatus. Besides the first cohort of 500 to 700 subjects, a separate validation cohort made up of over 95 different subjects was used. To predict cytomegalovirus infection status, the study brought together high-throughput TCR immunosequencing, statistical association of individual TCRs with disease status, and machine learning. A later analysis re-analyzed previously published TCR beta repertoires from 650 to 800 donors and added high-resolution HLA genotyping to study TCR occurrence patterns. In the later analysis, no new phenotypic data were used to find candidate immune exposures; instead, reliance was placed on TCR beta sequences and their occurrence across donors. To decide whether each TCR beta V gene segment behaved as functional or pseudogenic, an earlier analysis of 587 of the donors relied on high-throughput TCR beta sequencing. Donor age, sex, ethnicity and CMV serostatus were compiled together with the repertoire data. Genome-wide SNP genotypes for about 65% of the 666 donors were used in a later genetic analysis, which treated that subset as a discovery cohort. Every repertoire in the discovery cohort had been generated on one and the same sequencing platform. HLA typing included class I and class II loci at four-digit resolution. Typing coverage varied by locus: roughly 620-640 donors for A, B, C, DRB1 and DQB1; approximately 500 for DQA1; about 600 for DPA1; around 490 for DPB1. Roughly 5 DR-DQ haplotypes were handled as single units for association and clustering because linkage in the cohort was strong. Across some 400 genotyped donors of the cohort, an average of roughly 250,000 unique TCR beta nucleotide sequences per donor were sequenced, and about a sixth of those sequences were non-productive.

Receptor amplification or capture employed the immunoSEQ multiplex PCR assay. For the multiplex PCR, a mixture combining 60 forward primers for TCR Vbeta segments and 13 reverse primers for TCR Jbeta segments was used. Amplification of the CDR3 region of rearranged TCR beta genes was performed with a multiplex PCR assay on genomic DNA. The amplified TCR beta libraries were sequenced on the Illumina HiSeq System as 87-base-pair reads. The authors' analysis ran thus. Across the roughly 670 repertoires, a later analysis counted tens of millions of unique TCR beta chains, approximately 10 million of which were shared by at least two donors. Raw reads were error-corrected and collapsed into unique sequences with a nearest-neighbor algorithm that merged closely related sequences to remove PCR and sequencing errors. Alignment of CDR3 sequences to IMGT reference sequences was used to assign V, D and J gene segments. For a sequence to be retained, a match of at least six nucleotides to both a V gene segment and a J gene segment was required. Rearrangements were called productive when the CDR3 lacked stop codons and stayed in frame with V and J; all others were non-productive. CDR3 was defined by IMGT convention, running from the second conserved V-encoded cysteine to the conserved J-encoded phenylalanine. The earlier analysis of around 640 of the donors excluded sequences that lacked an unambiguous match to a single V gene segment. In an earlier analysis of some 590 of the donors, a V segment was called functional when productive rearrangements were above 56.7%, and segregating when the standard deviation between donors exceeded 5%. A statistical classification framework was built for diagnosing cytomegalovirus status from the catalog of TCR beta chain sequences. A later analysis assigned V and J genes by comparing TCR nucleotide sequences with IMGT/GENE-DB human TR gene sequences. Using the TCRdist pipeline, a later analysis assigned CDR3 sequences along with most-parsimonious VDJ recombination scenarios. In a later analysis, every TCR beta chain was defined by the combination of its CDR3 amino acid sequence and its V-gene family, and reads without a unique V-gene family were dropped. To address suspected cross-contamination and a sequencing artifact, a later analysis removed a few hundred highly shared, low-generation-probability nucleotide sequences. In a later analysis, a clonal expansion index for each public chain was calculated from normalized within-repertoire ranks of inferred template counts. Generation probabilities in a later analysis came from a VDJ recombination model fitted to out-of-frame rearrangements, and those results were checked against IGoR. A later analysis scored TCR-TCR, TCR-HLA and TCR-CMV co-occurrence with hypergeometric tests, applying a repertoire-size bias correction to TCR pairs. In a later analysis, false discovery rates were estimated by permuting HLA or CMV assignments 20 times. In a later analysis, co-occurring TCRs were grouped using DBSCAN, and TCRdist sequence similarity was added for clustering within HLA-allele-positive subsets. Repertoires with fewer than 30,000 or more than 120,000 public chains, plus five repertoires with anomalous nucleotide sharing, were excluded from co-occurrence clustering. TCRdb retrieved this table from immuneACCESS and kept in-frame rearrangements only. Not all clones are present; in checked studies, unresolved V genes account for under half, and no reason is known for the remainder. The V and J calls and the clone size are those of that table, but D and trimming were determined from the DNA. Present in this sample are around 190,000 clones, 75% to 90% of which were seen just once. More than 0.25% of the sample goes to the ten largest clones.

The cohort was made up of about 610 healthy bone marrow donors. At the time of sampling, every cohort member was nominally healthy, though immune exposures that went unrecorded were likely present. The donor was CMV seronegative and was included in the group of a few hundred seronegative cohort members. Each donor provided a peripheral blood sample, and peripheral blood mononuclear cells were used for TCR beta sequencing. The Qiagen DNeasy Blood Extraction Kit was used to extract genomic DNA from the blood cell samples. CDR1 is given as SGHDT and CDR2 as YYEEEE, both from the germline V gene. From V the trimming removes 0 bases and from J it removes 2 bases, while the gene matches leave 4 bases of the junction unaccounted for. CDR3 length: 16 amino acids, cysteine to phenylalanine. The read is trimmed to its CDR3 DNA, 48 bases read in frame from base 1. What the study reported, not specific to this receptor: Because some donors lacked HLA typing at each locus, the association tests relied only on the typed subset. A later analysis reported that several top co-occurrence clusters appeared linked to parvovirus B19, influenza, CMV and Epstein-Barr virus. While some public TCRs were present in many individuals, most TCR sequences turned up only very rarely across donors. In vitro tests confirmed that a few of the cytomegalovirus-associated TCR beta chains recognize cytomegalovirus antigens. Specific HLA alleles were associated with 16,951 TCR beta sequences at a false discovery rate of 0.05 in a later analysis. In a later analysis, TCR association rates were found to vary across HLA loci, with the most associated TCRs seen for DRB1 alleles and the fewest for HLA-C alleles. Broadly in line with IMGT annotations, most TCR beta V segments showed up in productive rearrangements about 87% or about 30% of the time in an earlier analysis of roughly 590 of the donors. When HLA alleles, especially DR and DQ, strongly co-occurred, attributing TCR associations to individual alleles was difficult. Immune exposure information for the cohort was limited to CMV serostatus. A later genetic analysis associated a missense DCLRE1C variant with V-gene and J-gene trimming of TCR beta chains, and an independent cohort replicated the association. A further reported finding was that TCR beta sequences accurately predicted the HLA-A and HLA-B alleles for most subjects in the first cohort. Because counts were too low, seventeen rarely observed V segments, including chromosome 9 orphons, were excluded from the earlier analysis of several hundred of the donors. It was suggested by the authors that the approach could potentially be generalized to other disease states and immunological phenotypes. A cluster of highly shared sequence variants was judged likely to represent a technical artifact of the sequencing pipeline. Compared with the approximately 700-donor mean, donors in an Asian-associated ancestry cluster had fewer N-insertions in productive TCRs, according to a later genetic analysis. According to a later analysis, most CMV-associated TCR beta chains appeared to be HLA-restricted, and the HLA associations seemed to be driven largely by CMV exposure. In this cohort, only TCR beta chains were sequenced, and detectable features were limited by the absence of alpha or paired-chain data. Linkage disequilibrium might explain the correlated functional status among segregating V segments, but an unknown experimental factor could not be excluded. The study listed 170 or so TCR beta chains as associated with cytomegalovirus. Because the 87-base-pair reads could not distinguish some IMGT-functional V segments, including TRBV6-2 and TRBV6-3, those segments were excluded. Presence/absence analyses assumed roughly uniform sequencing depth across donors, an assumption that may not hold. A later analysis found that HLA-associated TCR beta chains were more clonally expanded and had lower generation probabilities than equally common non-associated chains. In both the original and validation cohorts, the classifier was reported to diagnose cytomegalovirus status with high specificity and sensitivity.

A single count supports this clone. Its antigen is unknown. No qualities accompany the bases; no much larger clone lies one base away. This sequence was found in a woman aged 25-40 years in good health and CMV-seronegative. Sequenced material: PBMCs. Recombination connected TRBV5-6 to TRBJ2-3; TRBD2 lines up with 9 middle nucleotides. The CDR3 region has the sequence CASSLGASGDTDTQYF. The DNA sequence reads TGTGCCAGCAGCTTGGGGGCTAGCGGGGACACAGATACGCAGTATTTT.